Listed below are T cell receptor beta chains from one sample, sequenced in a study of blood T cells in healthy people across ages. A single record per CDR3 protein comes from TCRdb applying MiXCR to the 5' RACE reads. The data contain some 1.6 million distinct CDR3 sequences, around 35% of them singletons. Sequenced sample: blood. These receptors all come from a woman aged 25 to 39 in good health. The CDR3 runs from the conserved cysteine through the conserved F or W. The order of the fields is J gene, V gene, clone size, D gene, CDR3 DNA, CDR3 protein. A D gene is named only where the DNA matches it firmly. Clone size is stated in some rows and not others, as once, few, many or a class when expanded.

J gene: TRBJ2-5; V gene: TRBV20-1; clone size: few; D gene: .; CDR3 DNA: TGCAGTGCTAGCGGGAGTGAGACCCAGTACTTC; CDR3 protein: CSASGSETQYF
J gene: TRBJ2-1; V gene: TRBV27; clone size: few; D gene: .; CDR3 DNA: TGTGCCAGCAGTTTATCCAGGGTTGGGAATGAGCAGTTCTTC; CDR3 protein: CASSLSRVGNEQFF
J gene: TRBJ2-5; V gene: TRBV20-1; clone size: .; D gene: .; CDR3 DNA: TGCAGTGCATTCGGGGCGGGGACCCAGTACTTC; CDR3 protein: CSAFGAGTQYF
J gene: TRBJ2-5; V gene: TRBV9; clone size: few; D gene: TRBD2; CDR3 DNA: TGTGCCAGCAGCGTAGCACTAGCGGGAGAACGAGAGACCCAGTACTTC; CDR3 protein: CASSVALAGERETQYF
J gene: TRBJ2-1; V gene: TRBV7-3; clone size: few; D gene: .; CDR3 DNA: TGTGCCAGCAGCCCACGGGTCGGGATCCAGTTCTTC; CDR3 protein: CASSPRVGIQFF
J gene: TRBJ2-1; V gene: TRBV6-5; clone size: .; D gene: TRBD1; CDR3 DNA: TGTGCCAGCAGTAGACCCCTGGGACAGGGGATCAATGAGCAGTTCTTC; CDR3 protein: CASSRPLGQGINEQFF
J gene: TRBJ1-1; V gene: TRBV10-3; clone size: .; D gene: .; CDR3 DNA: TGTGCCATCCAAGCCCGATTGGGTTCGAACACTGAAGCTTTCTTT; CDR3 protein: CAIQARLGSNTEAFF
J gene: TRBJ2-1; V gene: TRBV9; clone size: .; D gene: .; CDR3 DNA: TGTGCCAGCAGCGTAGATGGGGGGCAATACGATGAGCAGTTCTTC; CDR3 protein: CASSVDGGQYDEQFF
J gene: TRBJ2-5; V gene: TRBV20-1; clone size: .; D gene: TRBD2; CDR3 DNA: TGCGGTGCAAGTCTAGCGGGGATTGGTGAGACCCAGTACTTC; CDR3 protein: CGASLAGIGETQYF
J gene: TRBJ2-1; V gene: TRBV12-3/TRBV12-4; clone size: .; D gene: TRBD2; CDR3 DNA: TGTGCCAGCAGCACTACTGGGCGGGGGGGGACAAGAGAGCAGTTCTTC; CDR3 protein: CASSTTGRGGTREQFF
J gene: TRBJ2-7; V gene: TRBV6-2/TRBV6-3; clone size: many; D gene: .; CDR3 DNA: TGTGCCAGCAGTTCGAGTGAGGCCCTGAAGGAGCAGTACTTC; CDR3 protein: CASSSSEALKEQYF
J gene: TRBJ1-6; V gene: TRBV28; clone size: few; D gene: .; CDR3 DNA: TGTGCCAGCAGTTTTAGGACTGGCGGGGTGGCCCTCCACTTT; CDR3 protein: CASSFRTGGVALHF
J gene: TRBJ1-1; V gene: TRBV2; clone size: .; D gene: .; CDR3 DNA: TGTGCCAGCAGTTTTTTACCGACGGAGAACACTGAAGCTTTCTTT; CDR3 protein: CASSFLPTENTEAFF
J gene: TRBJ2-3; V gene: TRBV10-3; clone size: few; D gene: .; CDR3 DNA: TGTGCCATCAGTGCTGGCAGGGCAGATACGCAGTATTTT; CDR3 protein: CAISAGRADTQYF
J gene: TRBJ2-3; V gene: TRBV12-3/TRBV12-4; clone size: few; D gene: TRBD2; CDR3 DNA: TGTGCCAGCAGTACGCTATGGGGGGGTAGCACAGATGCGCAGTATTTT; CDR3 protein: CASSTLWGGSTDAQYF
J gene: TRBJ1-1; V gene: TRBV29-1; clone size: few; D gene: .; CDR3 DNA: TGCAGCGTGTCCGTCGGCACTGAAGCTTTCTTT; CDR3 protein: CSVSVGTEAFF
J gene: TRBJ2-1; V gene: TRBV5-1; clone size: few; D gene: .; CDR3 DNA: TGCGCCAGCAGCTTGGTACATGGTGAGCAGTTCTTC; CDR3 protein: CASSLVHGEQFF
J gene: TRBJ2-2; V gene: TRBV12-3/TRBV12-4; clone size: .; D gene: .; CDR3 DNA: TGTGCCAGCAGCCCCTTTGCGCGGGGGCGGCCCGGGGAGCTGTTTTTT; CDR3 protein: CASSPFARGRPGELFF
J gene: TRBJ2-1; V gene: TRBV20-1; clone size: few; D gene: .; CDR3 DNA: TGCAGTGCTAGCGGGAGTAAGAATGAGCAGTTCTTC; CDR3 protein: CSASGSKNEQFF
J gene: TRBJ1-6; V gene: TRBV11-2; clone size: few; D gene: TRBD1; CDR3 DNA: TGTGCCAGCAGCCTGCCGACAGGGAGATATTCACCCCTCCACTTT; CDR3 protein: CASSLPTGRYSPLHF
J gene: TRBJ2-7; V gene: TRBV4-1; clone size: .; D gene: .; CDR3 DNA: TGCGCCAGCAGCCAAAAACTAGCCCAAGGGTACGAGCAGTACTTC; CDR3 protein: CASSQKLAQGYEQYF
J gene: TRBJ2-7; V gene: TRBV12-3/TRBV12-4; clone size: many; D gene: .; CDR3 DNA: TGTGCCAGCAGTTTAAGGGAGTGGAGCTCCTACGAGCAGTACTTC; CDR3 protein: CASSLREWSSYEQYF
J gene: TRBJ1-2; V gene: TRBV5-1; clone size: few; D gene: .; CDR3 DNA: TGCGCCAGCAGTTCAAAAGCTCCAGCGAACTATGGCTACACCTTC; CDR3 protein: CASSSKAPANYGYTF
J gene: TRBJ2-1; V gene: TRBV7-8; clone size: .; D gene: TRBD2; CDR3 DNA: TGTGCCAGCAGCTCAAGACTAGCGGGGACTCCGTACTTC; CDR3 protein: CASSSRLAGTPYF
J gene: TRBJ2-5; V gene: TRBV12-3/TRBV12-4; clone size: .; D gene: .; CDR3 DNA: TGTGCCAGCAGTTTAATTAGGCCAGTCACCCAAGAGACCCAGTACTTC; CDR3 protein: CASSLIRPVTQETQYF
J gene: TRBJ2-5; V gene: TRBV6-6; clone size: .; D gene: .; CDR3 DNA: TGTGCCAGCAGTAGACAGGTTACGGAGACCCAGTACTTC; CDR3 protein: CASSRQVTETQYF
J gene: TRBJ2-7; V gene: TRBV25-1; clone size: few; D gene: .; CDR3 DNA: TGTGCCAGCAGAAGAAAGGGACGGTACGAGCAGTACTTC; CDR3 protein: CASRRKGRYEQYF
J gene: TRBJ2-1; V gene: TRBV27; clone size: few; D gene: TRBD2; CDR3 DNA: TGTGCCAGCAGCCAAGGGACTAGCGGGAGGGAGGTGCAGTTCTTC; CDR3 protein: CASSQGTSGREVQFF
J gene: TRBJ1-2; V gene: TRBV6-6; clone size: .; D gene: TRBD1; CDR3 DNA: TGTGCCAGCAGTTACACTGAGGGGGCCCGCTATGGCTACACCTTC; CDR3 protein: CASSYTEGARYGYTF
J gene: TRBJ2-1; V gene: TRBV6-1; clone size: .; D gene: TRBD1; CDR3 DNA: TGTGCCAGCAGTATACGACAGGGGGCGGTGAGGAATGAGCAGTTCTTC; CDR3 protein: CASSIRQGAVRNEQFF
J gene: TRBJ2-1; V gene: TRBV20-1; clone size: many; D gene: TRBD2; CDR3 DNA: TGCAGTGCCAGGACTAGCGGGAGTAATGAGCAGTTCTTC; CDR3 protein: CSARTSGSNEQFF
J gene: TRBJ1-6; V gene: TRBV15; clone size: .; D gene: TRBD1; CDR3 DNA: TGTGCCACCAGCAGAGATAGGGAGGGGACAGACCTCCACTTT; CDR3 protein: CATSRDREGTDLHF
J gene: TRBJ2-3; V gene: TRBV6-6; clone size: .; D gene: TRBD2; CDR3 DNA: TGTGCCAGCAAACACCCTAGCGGATCAGATACGCAGTATTTT; CDR3 protein: CASKHPSGSDTQYF
J gene: TRBJ2-7; V gene: TRBV29-1; clone size: many; D gene: .; CDR3 DNA: TGCAGCGTTTTGATGGATTCCTACGAGCAGTACTTC; CDR3 protein: CSVLMDSYEQYF
J gene: TRBJ2-5; V gene: TRBV9; clone size: once; D gene: TRBD2; CDR3 DNA: TGTGCCAGCAGCGTATCGCTAGCGGGGGAAGAGTCCCAGTACTTC; CDR3 protein: CASSVSLAGEESQYF
J gene: TRBJ1-2; V gene: TRBV10-3; clone size: few; D gene: TRBD1; CDR3 DNA: TGTGCCATCGGCCAACCGGGACAGGGAACCTATGGCTACACCTTC; CDR3 protein: CAIGQPGQGTYGYTF
J gene: TRBJ2-5; V gene: TRBV7-9; clone size: .; D gene: TRBD2; CDR3 DNA: TGTGCCAGCAGCCCCCCCCTAGCGGGAGACGATGAGCAGTACTTC; CDR3 protein: CASSPPLAGDDEQYF
J gene: TRBJ1-1; V gene: TRBV20-1; clone size: .; D gene: .; CDR3 DNA: TGCAGTGCTAGAGATCGAAGAGGGGCCGGAGAAGCTTTCTTT; CDR3 protein: CSARDRRGAGEAFF
J gene: TRBJ2-1; V gene: TRBV19; clone size: few; D gene: .; CDR3 DNA: TGTGCCAGTAGTATACTGTTAGCGGCCTACAATGAGCAGTTCTTC; CDR3 protein: CASSILLAAYNEQFF
J gene: TRBJ1-1; V gene: TRBV5-6; clone size: .; D gene: .; CDR3 DNA: TGTGCCAGCAGCTCCACTCAGGGAAAGTACACTGAAGCTTTCTTT; CDR3 protein: CASSSTQGKYTEAFF
J gene: TRBJ1-2; V gene: TRBV21-1; clone size: few; D gene: .; CDR3 DNA: TGTGCCAGCAGCTACAGGAGGACAAGGATTAACTATGGTTACACCTTC; CDR3 protein: CASSYRRTRINYGYTF